This TCR beta chain was obtained from a study of cytomegalovirus exposure and HLA in healthy donors. Study-wide results and limits: Cytomegalovirus status was reportedly diagnosed by the classifier with high specificity and sensitivity.

PCR involved 60 Vbeta and 13 Jbeta primers. Some clones are missing from TCRdb's copy, which holds only in-frame ones; the method was immunoSEQ multiplex PCR. Here the sample table reports around 160,000 clones. Notes on this clone: The antigen is undetermined.

The CDR3 consists of 16 residues. Trimming removed 0 bases at V and 1 base at J, with 12 bases between. Looked up from germline, CDR1 is GTSNPN and CDR2 is SVGIG (reference sequence). The sequencing sample was made of PBMCs. The source of this sequence is a woman between 50 and 59 years old in good health and CMV-seronegative. The V call is TRBV30, the J call TRBJ2-2; a possible D gene is TRBD1 (6 bases). The CDR3 spells CAWSVRLTGNTGELFF. For the CDR3, the DNA is TGTGCCTGGAGTGTCCGTCTGACAGGGAACACCGGGGAGCTGTTTTTT.